Detailed here is one T cell receptor (beta chain). Its antigen is not known. CD4+ T cells from unexposed donors were obtained before the COVID-19 pandemic (2011-2018). This sample stems from a study of CD4 T cells in relation to SARS-CoV-2 and coronaviruses. Study observations and caveats: SARS-CoV-2-driven expansion was significantly weaker in crossreactive than monoreactive clones.

Sequencing used immunoSEQ multiplex PCR; TCRdb keeps in-frame clones, though not all of them. The sample carries nearly 70,000 clones, 80% to 95% recorded once. The V end was cut by 4 bases, the J end by 7 bases, with 12 bases between. The CDR3 is 13 residues long. Germline loops: CDR1 SGHKS, CDR2 YYEKEE (reference sequence). The sample consisted of naive CD4+ T cells from PBMCs. The subset was: naive CD4+ T cells isolated by negative enrichment. The sequence was collected from a human donor in good health. The chain carries TRBV5-5 and TRBJ1-5, with D perhaps TRBD1 (6 bases). CDR3: CASSPGGGQPQHF. CDR3 DNA: TGTGCCAGCAGCCCCGGTGGGGGCCAGCCCCAGCATTTT.